This T cell receptor (beta chain) was identified during a study of read filtering for tumor transcriptome and immune sequencing. Study in general: Revised staging placed roughly 8 patients in R-ISS I, 15 to 20 in II, more than five in III. Study results and caveats: Without single-read clonotypes, shared clonotype proportions correlated more between IR-seq and RNA-seq. IR-seq captured clonotypes deeper and more reliably than RNA-seq.

In its sample, this clonotype was seen many times. What it binds is not known. Losses at the gene ends were 7 bases for V and 5 bases for J; bases not matched to a gene: 8. Germline V gives CDR1 SQVTM, CDR2 ANQGSEA. There are 13 residues in the CDR3. Molecular barcoded adaptors covering alpha/delta and beta/gamma chains were used on approximately 400 ng RNA. TCRdb processed the reads anew with MiXCR; each CDR3 protein has one entry. Altogether roughly 82,000 distinct CDR3 sequences are present, 10% to 15% being singletons, with the ten largest covering around 14%. The chain recombines TRBV29-1 with TRBJ2-3; TRBD1 matches 8 bases. The sequencing sample was made of a population of CD138-negative cells sorted from bone marrow. This receptor was identified in a donor aged 40 or older with multiple myeloma. The DNA for the CDR3 is TGCAGCGGTACCGGGACAGGACTAGATACGCAGTATTTT. Translation: CSGTGTGLDTQYF.